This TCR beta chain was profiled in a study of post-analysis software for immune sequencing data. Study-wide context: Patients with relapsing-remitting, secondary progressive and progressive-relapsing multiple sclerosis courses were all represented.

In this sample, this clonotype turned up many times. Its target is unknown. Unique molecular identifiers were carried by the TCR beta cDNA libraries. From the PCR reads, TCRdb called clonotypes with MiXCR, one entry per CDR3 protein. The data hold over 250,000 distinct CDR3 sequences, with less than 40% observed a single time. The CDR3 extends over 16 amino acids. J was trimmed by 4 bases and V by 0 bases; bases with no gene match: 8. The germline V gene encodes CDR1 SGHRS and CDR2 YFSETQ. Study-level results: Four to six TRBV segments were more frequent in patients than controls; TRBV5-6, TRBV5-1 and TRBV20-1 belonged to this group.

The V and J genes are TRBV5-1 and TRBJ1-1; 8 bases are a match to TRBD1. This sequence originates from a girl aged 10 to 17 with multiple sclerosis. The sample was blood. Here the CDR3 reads CASSLGDRGPVTEAFF. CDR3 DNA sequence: TGCGCCAGCAGCTTGGGAGACAGGGGCCCCGTCACTGAAGCTTTCTTT.